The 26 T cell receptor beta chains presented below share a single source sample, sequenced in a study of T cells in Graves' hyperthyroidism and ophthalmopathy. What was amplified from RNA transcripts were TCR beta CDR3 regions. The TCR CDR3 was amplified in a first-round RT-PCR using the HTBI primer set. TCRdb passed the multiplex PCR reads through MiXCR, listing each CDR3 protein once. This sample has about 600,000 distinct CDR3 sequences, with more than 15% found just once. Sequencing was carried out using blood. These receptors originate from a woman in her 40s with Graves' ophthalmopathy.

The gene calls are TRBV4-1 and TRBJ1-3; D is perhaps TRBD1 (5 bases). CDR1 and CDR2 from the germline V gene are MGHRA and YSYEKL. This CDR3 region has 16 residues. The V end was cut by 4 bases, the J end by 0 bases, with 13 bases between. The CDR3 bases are TGCGCCAGCAGCCTGGGGGGGGGAATCTCTGGAAACACCATATATTTT. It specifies CASSLGGGISGNTIYF.

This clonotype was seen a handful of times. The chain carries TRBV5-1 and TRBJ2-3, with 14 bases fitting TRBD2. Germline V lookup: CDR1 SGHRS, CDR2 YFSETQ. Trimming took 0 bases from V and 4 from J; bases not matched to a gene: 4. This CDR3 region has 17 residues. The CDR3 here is CASSLATSGGAADTQYF. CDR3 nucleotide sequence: TGCGCCAGCAGCTTGGCGACTAGCGGGGGGGCTGCAGATACGCAGTATTTT. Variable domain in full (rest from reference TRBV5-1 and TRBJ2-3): KAGVTQTPRYLIKTRGQQVTLSCSPISGHRSVSWYQQTPGQGLQFLFEYFSETQRNKGNFPGRFSGRQFSNSRSEMNVSTLELGDSALYLCASSLATSGGAADTQYFGPGTRLTVL.

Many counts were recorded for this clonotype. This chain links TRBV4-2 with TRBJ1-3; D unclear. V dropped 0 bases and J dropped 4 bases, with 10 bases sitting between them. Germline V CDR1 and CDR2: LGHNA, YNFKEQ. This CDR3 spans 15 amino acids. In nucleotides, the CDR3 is TGTGCCAGCAGCCAAGACGGCGGGTCCGGAAACACCATATATTTT. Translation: CASSQDGGSGNTIYF.

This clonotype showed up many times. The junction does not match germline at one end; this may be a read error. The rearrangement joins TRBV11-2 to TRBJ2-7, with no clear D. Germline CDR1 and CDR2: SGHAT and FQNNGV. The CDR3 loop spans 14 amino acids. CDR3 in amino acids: CASSLDLQYYAQYF. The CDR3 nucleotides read TGTGCCAGCAGCTTAGACCTTCAGTATTACGCGCAGTACTTC.

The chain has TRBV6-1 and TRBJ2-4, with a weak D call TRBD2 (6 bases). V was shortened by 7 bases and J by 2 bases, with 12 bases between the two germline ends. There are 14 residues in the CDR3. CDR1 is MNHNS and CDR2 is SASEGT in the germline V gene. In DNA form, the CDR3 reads TGTGCCAGCAAGCTTAGCGGTACCAAAAACATTCAGTACTTC. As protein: CASKLSGTKNIQYF.

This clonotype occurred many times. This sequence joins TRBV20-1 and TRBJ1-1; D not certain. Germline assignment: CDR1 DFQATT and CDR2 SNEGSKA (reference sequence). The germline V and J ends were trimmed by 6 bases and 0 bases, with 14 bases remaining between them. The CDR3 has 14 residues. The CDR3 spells CSAPSVAMNTEAFF. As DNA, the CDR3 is TGCAGTGCCCCTAGCGTAGCCATGAACACTGAAGCTTTCTTT.

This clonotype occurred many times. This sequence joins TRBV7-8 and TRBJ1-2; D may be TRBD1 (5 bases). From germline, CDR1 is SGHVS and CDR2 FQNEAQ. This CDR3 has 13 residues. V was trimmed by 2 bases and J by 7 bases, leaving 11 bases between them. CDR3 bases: TGTGCCAGCAGCTTACGGGGACGTGGTGGCTACACCTTC. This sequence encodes CASSLRGRGGYTF.

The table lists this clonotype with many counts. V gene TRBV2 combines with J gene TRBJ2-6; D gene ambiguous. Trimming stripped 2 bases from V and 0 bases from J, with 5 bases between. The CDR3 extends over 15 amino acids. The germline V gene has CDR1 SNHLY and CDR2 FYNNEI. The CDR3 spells CASSEFGSGANVLTF. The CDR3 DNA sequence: TGTGCCAGCAGTGAATTTGGCTCTGGGGCCAACGTCCTGACTTTC.

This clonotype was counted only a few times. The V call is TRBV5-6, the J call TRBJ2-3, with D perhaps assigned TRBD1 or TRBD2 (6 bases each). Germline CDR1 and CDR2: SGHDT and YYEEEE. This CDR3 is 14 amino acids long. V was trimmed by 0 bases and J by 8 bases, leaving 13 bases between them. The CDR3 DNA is TGTGCCAGCAGCTTGGGTCGGGGGCTATTTACGCAGTATTTT. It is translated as CASSLGRGLFTQYF.

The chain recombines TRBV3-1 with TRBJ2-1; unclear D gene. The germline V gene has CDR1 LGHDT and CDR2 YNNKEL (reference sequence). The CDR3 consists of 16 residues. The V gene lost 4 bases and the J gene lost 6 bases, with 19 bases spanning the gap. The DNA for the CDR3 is TGTGCCAGCAGCCCCTACCGGCGGTGGCCACCCAATGAGCAGTTCTTC. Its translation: CASSPYRRWPPNEQFF.

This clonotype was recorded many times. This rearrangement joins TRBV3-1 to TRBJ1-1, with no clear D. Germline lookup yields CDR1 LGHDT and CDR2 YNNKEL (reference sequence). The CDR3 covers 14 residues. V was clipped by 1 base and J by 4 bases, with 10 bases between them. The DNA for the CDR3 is TGTGCCAGCAGCCAAGCAGCAGGTGGCACTGAAGCTTTCTTT. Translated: CASSQAAGGTEAFF.

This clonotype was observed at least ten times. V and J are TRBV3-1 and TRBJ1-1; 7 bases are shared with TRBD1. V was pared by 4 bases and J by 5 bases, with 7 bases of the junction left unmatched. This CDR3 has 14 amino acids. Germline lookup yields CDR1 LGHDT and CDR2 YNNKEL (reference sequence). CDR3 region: CASSPRGEITEAFF. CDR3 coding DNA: TGTGCCAGCAGCCCCAGGGGGGAGATAACTGAAGCTTTCTTT.

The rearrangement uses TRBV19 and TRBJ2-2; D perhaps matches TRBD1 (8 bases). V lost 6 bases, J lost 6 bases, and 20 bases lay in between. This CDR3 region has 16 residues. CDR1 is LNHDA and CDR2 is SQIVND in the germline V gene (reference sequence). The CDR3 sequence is CASSTGQGGNSGELFF. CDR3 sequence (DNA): TGTGCCAGTAGCACCGGACAGGGAGGGAATTCCGGGGAGCTGTTTTTT.

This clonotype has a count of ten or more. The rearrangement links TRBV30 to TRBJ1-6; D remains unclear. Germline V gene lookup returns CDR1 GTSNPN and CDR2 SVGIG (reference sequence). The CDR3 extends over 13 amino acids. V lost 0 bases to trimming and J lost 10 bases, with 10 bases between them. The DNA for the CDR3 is TGTGCCTGGAGTGTACGGTATAGCTCACCCCTCCACTTT. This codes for CAWSVRYSSPLHF.

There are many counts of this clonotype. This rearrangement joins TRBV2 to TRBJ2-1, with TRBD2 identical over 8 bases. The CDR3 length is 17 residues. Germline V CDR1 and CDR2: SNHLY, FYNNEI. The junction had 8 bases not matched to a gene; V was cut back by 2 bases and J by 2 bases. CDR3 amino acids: CASSEWRAGGTYNEQFF. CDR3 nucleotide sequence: TGTGCCAGCAGTGAATGGAGGGCGGGGGGAACCTACAATGAGCAGTTCTTC.

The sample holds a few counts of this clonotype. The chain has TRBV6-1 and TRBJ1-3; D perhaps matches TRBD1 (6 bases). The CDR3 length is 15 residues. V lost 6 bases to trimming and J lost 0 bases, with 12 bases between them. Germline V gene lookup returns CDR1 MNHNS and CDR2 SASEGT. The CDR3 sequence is CASRPGQLSGNTIYF. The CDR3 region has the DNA TGTGCCAGCAGACCGGGACAACTCTCTGGAAACACCATATATTTT.

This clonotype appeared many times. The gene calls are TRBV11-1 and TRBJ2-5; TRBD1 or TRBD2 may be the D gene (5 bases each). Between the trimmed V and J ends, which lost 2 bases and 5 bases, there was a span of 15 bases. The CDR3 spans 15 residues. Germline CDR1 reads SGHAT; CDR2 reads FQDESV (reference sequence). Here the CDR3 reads CASSLFSAWGETQYF. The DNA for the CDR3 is TGTGCCAGCAGCTTATTTAGCGCCTGGGGGGAGACCCAGTACTTC.

The CDR3 loop reads CSAARTSGYDNEQFF. As DNA, the CDR3 is TGCAGTGCTGCCCGGACTAGCGGGTATGACAATGAGCAGTTCTTC. The J gene is TRBJ2-1, the V gene TRBV20-1; 11 bases are shared with TRBD2. CDR1 is DFQATT and CDR2 is SNEGSKA in the germline V gene (reference sequence). The length of the CDR3 is 15 residues. Trimming cost V 5 bases and J 5 bases; bases outside gene matches: 8.

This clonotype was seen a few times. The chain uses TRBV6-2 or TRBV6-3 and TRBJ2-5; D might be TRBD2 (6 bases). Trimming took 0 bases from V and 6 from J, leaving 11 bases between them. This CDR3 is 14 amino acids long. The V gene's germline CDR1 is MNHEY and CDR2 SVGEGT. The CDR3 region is CASSYSVEGQTQYF. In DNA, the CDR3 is TGTGCCAGCAGTTACTCGGTGGAGGGGCAGACCCAGTACTTC.

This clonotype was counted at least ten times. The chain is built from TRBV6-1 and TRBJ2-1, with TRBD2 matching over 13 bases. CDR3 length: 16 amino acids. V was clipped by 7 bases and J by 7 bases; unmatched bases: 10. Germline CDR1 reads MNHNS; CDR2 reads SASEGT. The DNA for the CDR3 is TGTGCCAGCAAGACCGGGGTGGGACTAGCGGGGAATGAGCAGTTCTTC. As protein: CASKTGVGLAGNEQFF.

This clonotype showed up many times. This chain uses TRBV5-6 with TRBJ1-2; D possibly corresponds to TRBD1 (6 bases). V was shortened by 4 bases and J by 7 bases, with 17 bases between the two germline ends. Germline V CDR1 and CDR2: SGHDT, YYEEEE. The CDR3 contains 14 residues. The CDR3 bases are TGTGCCAGCAGCGACGAACAGGGCAGCCCTGGCTACACCTTC. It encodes CASSDEQGSPGYTF.

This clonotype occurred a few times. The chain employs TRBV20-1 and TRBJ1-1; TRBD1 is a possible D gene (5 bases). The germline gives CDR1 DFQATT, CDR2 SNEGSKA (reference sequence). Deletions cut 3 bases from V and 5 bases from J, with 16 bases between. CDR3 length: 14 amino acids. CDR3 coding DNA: TGCAGTGCTAGTCGGTCAGGGCGGTGGACTGAAGCTTTCTTT. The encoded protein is CSASRSGRWTEAFF.

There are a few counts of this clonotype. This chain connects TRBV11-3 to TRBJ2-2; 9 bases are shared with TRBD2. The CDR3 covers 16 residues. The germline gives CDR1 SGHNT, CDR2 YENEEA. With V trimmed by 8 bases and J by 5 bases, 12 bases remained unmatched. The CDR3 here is CASRAETSGGTGELFF. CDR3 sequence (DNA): TGTGCCAGCCGCGCAGAGACCAGCGGGGGGACCGGGGAGCTGTTTTTT.

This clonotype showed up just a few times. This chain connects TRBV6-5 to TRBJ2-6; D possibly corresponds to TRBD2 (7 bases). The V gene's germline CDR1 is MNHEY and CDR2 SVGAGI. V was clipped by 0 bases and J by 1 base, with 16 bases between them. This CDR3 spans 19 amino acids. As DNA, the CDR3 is TGTGCCAGCAGTTACTCTGGGGGGGGGGCGATATCTGGGGCCAACGTCCTGACTTTC. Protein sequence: CASSYSGGGAISGANVLTF.

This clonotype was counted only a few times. The CDR3 loop is CASRPRRTGDRETQYF. The CDR3 bases are TGTGCCAGCAGGCCCCGGAGGACAGGGGATAGAGAGACCCAGTACTTC. J is TRBJ2-5 and V is TRBV2; 9 bases are shared with TRBD1. With 6 bases clipped from V and 4 bases from J, the junction kept 12 bases outside the gene matches. Per the germline V gene, CDR1 is SNHLY and CDR2 is FYNNEI. The CDR3 covers 16 residues. The full variable domain, with the rest looked up from reference TRBV2 and TRBJ2-5, is EPEVTQTPSHQVTQMGQEVILRCVPISNHLYFYWYRQILGQKVEFLVSFYNNEISEKSEIFDDQFSVERPDGSNFTLKIRSTKLEDSAMYFCASRPRRTGDRETQYFGPGTRLLVL.

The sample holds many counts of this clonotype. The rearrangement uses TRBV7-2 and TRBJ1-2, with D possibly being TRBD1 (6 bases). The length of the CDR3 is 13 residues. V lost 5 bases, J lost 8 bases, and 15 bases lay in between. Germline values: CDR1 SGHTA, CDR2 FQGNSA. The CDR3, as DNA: TGTGCCAGCAGCCCGTACAGGGCGGAAGGCTACACCTTC. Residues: CASSPYRAEGYTF.